This T cell receptor (beta chain) was identified in a study of blood T cells in healthy people across ages. Across the study: For every two T cells, template switching captured about one barcoded beta molecule.

With a J-beta primer mix and a sample-barcoded 5' primer, a second PCR ran 7 to 11 cycles. A single record per CDR3 protein comes from TCRdb applying MiXCR to the 5' RACE reads. The table records over 600,000 distinct CDR3 sequences, roughly three fifths of them present only once. With V trimmed by 4 bases and J by 0 bases, 4 bases remained unmatched. This CDR3 has 16 residues. Germline CDR1 KGHDR, CDR2 SFDVKD. As concerns this clonotype: Its matching antigen is unknown.

General study findings and limits: Observed TCR beta diversity per million T cells went down as age went up. This fall followed a roughly linear course with age. Relative to aged donors, long-lived donors carried more naive CD4+ cells and displayed higher diversity.

The clonotype originates from a man aged 40-49 years in good health. Sequenced: blood. J is TRBJ2-3 and V is TRBV24-1; 9 bases fit TRBD1. The CDR3: CATSDPGQGSTDTQYF. In nucleotides, the CDR3 is TGTGCCACCAGTGACCCGGGACAGGGAAGCACAGATACGCAGTATTTT.